This record looks at one T cell receptor (beta chain) sequence and its context. The antigen it binds to is not known. In total, 600 or so healthy bone marrow donors made up the cohort. At the time of sampling, every cohort member was nominally healthy, though immune exposures that went unrecorded were likely present. The donor was CMV seronegative and was included in the group of around 320 seronegative cohort members. A peripheral blood sample was provided by each donor, and peripheral blood mononuclear cells were used for TCR beta sequencing. The Qiagen DNeasy Blood Extraction Kit was used to extract genomic DNA from the blood cell samples. V is shortened by 0 bases, J by 10 bases, and the region joining them spans 22 bases. The germline V gene specifies KGHSH as CDR1 and LQKENI as CDR2. Counted from cysteine to phenylalanine, this CDR3 has 17 amino acids. CDR3 DNA is the only sequence kept; it has 51 bases, read in frame from the first base.

Library prep was done by the immunoSEQ multiplex PCR assay. A mixture of 60 forward primers for TCR Vbeta segments and 13 reverse primers for TCR Jbeta segments was used in the multiplex PCR. Amplification of the CDR3 region of rearranged TCR beta genes was performed with a multiplex PCR assay on genomic DNA. The Illumina HiSeq System was used to sequence the amplified TCR beta libraries as 87-base-pair reads. In the paper's pipeline: A later analysis tallied about 77 million unique TCR beta chains across the 640 or so repertoires, and around 9.9 million of those chains were shared by two or more donors. Raw reads were error-corrected and collapsed into unique sequences by a nearest-neighbor algorithm in which closely related sequences were merged to remove PCR and sequencing errors. Alignment of CDR3 sequences to IMGT reference sequences was used to assign V, D and J gene segments. Each retained sequence needed at least a six-nucleotide match to both a V gene segment and a J gene segment. A rearrangement was called productive if the CDR3 had no stop codons and remained in frame with V and J, and every other rearrangement was called non-productive. Following IMGT convention, CDR3 was defined as the stretch from the second conserved V-encoded cysteine to the conserved J-encoded phenylalanine. The earlier analysis of about 620 of the donors excluded sequences that lacked an unambiguous match to a single V gene segment. In an earlier analysis of a few hundred of the donors, V segments were called functional above 56.7% productive rearrangements and were called segregating when the between-donor standard deviation exceeded 5%. A statistical classification framework was built to diagnose cytomegalovirus status from the catalog of TCR beta chain sequences. In a later analysis, V and J genes were assigned by comparing TCR nucleotide sequences against IMGT/GENE-DB human TR gene sequences. A later analysis assigned CDR3 sequences and most-parsimonious VDJ recombination scenarios with the TCRdist pipeline. A later analysis defined each TCR beta chain by its CDR3 amino acid sequence plus V-gene family, and excluded reads lacking a unique V-gene family. A later analysis removed 600 or so highly shared, low-generation-probability nucleotide sequences to deal with suspected cross-contamination and a sequencing artifact. A later analysis calculated a clonal expansion index for each public chain from normalized within-repertoire ranks of inferred template counts. Generation probabilities in a later analysis came from a VDJ recombination model fitted to out-of-frame rearrangements, and those results were checked against IGoR. In a later analysis, TCR-TCR, TCR-HLA and TCR-CMV co-occurrence was scored with hypergeometric tests, and a repertoire-size bias correction was applied to TCR pairs. A later analysis estimated false discovery rates by permuting HLA or CMV assignments 20 times. In a later analysis, co-occurring TCRs were grouped using DBSCAN, and TCRdist sequence similarity was added for clustering within HLA-allele-positive subsets. Repertoires with fewer than 30,000 or more than 120,000 public chains, plus five repertoires with anomalous nucleotide sharing, were excluded from co-occurrence clustering. In its TCRdb copy, this immuneACCESS table keeps in-frame sequences only and misses some clones. Where compared with another copy, unresolved V genes explain less than half of these, and the others have no known cause. The V and J calls and clone size come from that table; D and trimming were worked out from the DNA. The table held for this sample gives about 35,000 clones. Of the sample, around 3.5% falls within the top ten clones.

These data originate in a study of cytomegalovirus exposure and HLA in healthy donors (dated by TCRdb to 2017 to 2019). Some background on the complete study: An earlier analysis of 550 to 700 of the donors reported 250 to 300 Gb of sequence data and some 100 million unique TCR beta sequences from approximately 180 million T cells. To decide whether each TCR beta V gene segment behaved as functional or pseudogenic, an earlier analysis of some 540 of the donors relied on high-throughput TCR beta sequencing. Several DR-DQ haplotypes were handled as single units for association and clustering because linkage in the cohort was strong. High-throughput TCR immunosequencing, statistical association of individual TCRs with disease status, and machine learning were combined to predict cytomegalovirus infection status. The number of donors typed differed by locus, with roughly 620-640 for A, B, C, DRB1 and DQB1, around 560 for DQA1, 606 for DPA1, and around 430 for DPB1. A later genetic analysis used genome-wide SNP genotypes for about 55% of the 666 donors, treating that subset as a discovery cohort. An early release that covered 500 to 800 HLA-typed donors contained around 330 gigabases of sequencing data and 65 million to 100 million unique TCR sequences. The study aimed to test whether signatures of past pathogen exposure could be identified by cataloging public T cell receptors. The T cell repertoires of around 730 subjects were profiled by immunosequencing and related to cytomegalovirus serostatus. HLA typing included class I and class II loci at four-digit resolution. Rather than using new phenotypic data, the later analysis identified candidate immune exposures from TCR beta sequences and from how often those sequences occurred across donors. A separate validation cohort of more than 100 different subjects was used in addition to the roughly 720-subject first cohort. Every repertoire in the discovery cohort had been generated on one and the same sequencing platform. On average, 235,054 unique TCR beta nucleotide sequences were sequenced per donor among a few hundred genotyped donors of the cohort, with roughly 19% of those sequences being non-productive. Of the roughly 410 genotyped donors, more than 75% were placed in the genetic ancestry cluster associated with self-reported Caucasian donors. A later analysis re-examined previously published TCR beta repertoires from hundreds of donors and added high-resolution HLA genotyping to investigate patterns of TCR occurrence. Alongside the repertoire data, information on donor age, sex, ethnicity and CMV serostatus was compiled. What the study reported, not specific to this receptor: The authors suggested that the approach could potentially be extended to other disease states and immunological phenotypes. A further reported finding was that TCR beta sequences accurately predicted the HLA-A and HLA-B alleles for most subjects in the first cohort. Because HLA typing was missing for some donors at each locus, association tests included only the typed subset. The presence/absence analyses assumed that sequencing depth was roughly uniform across donors, and that assumption may not be true. In the study, approximately 160 TCR beta chains were listed as associated with cytomegalovirus. Because counts were too low, seventeen rarely observed V segments, including chromosome 9 orphons, were excluded from the earlier analysis of 587 of the donors. Across donors, most TCR sequences were observed very rarely, whereas some public TCRs were present in many individuals. Most CMV-associated TCR beta chains appeared to be HLA-restricted in a later analysis, and the HLA associations seemed to be driven largely by CMV exposure. In a later analysis, TCR association rates were found to vary across HLA loci, with the most associated TCRs seen for DRB1 alleles and the fewest for HLA-C alleles. The 87-base-pair reads could not distinguish some IMGT-functional V segments, including TRBV6-2 and TRBV6-3, so those segments were excluded. Cytomegalovirus status was reported to be diagnosed by the classifier with high specificity and sensitivity in both the original and validation cohorts. According to a later analysis, parvovirus B19, influenza, CMV and Epstein-Barr virus appeared linked to several top co-occurrence clusters. The sequencing pipeline was judged likely to have produced a cluster of highly shared sequence variants as a technical artifact. A later analysis found that HLA-associated TCR beta chains were more clonally expanded and had lower generation probabilities than equally common non-associated chains. In an earlier analysis of a few hundred of the donors, most TCR beta V segments were observed in productive rearrangements about 90% or about 30% of the time, broadly matching IMGT annotations. A few of the identified cytomegalovirus-associated TCR beta chains were confirmed in vitro to be specific for cytomegalovirus antigens. Strong co-occurrence of HLA alleles, especially DR and DQ, made assigning TCR associations to individual alleles difficult. In a later genetic analysis, a missense DCLRE1C variant was associated with V-gene and J-gene trimming of TCR beta chains, and the association was replicated in an independent cohort. A later analysis associated roughly 17,000 TCR beta sequences with specific HLA alleles at a false discovery rate of 0.05. Only TCR beta chains were sequenced in this cohort, and the absence of alpha or paired-chain data limited detectable features. Linkage disequilibrium might explain the correlated functional status among segregating V segments, but an unknown experimental factor could not be excluded. CMV serostatus was the only immune exposure information available for the cohort. According to a later genetic analysis, donors in an Asian-associated ancestry cluster had fewer N-insertions in productive TCRs than the roughly 660-donor mean.

The rearranged chain carries TRBV18 and TRBJ2-1, and possibly TRBD2, on 5 matching bases. The receptor was isolated from a man between 40 and 49 years old in good health and CMV-seronegative. Specimen: PBMCs. The CDR3 protein: CASSPPAEERSRGEQFF. The DNA reads as follows: TGTGCCAGCTCACCACCTGCAGAGGAAAGAAGTCGGGGAGAGCAGTTCTTC. The reference TRBV18 and TRBJ2-1 proteins fill in what lies around the CDR3, so the full variable domain reads NAGVMQNPRHLVRRRGQEARLRCSPMKGHSHVYWYRQLPEEGLKFMVYLQKENIIDESGMPKERFSAEFPKEGPSILRIQQVVRGDSAAYFCASSPPAEERSRGEQFFGPGTRLTVL.